This TCR beta chain was profiled in a study of stem cell transplantation in POMP-related autoinflammatory disease. About the research overall: The study hypothesized thymoproteasome defects skew the TRB repertoire via impaired CD8+ selection. Through one year post-transplant, neutrophils and platelets were 100% of graft donor origin. Broader study findings: Patients with PRAID showed a restricted number of unique TRB V-J gene pairings. Across all analyzed T-cell subsets, patients with PRAID tended toward reduced diversity and increased clonality.

The assay was immunoSEQ multiplex PCR, and TCRdb's table has in-frame clones only and misses some. This table holds tens of thousands of clones, approximately 91% found once. With respect to this clone: Antigen: not known.

V was cut by 2 bases and J by 8 bases, with 16 bases left in between. The germline gives CDR1 SGHAT, CDR2 FQDESV (reference sequence). This CDR3 comprises 15 residues. The V call is TRBV11-1, the J call TRBJ2-1, with a weak D call TRBD2 (6 bases). The sample in question was CD4+ T cells from PBMCs, obtained after stem cell transplantation. The TCR was taken from a human patient with POMP-related autoinflammation and immune dysregulation (PRAID). Some T cells may possibly be graft donor cells. The CDR3 is CASSLQTGDGYEQFF. For the CDR3, the DNA is TGTGCCAGCAGCTTACAAACGGGAGATGGTTATGAGCAGTTCTTC.